This TCR beta chain originates from a study of cytomegalovirus exposure and HLA in healthy donors. The germline V gene encodes CDR1 SGHTS and CDR2 YDEGEE. V lost 6 bases, J lost 1 base, and 14 bases stayed unmatched. This CDR3 contains 17 residues. A remark on this clone: Antigen unknown.

A multiplex PCR was run with 60 Vbeta primers and 13 Jbeta primers. The table came from immunoSEQ multiplex PCR; TCRdb's copy has only in-frame clones and leaves some out. The table has some 150,000 clones, more than 80% seen once. Study-wide results and caveats: Later analysis identified several of the most significant clusters that appeared linked to common viral pathogens.

The origin of this receptor is a young woman in good health and CMV-seropositive. The sample comprised PBMCs. The rearrangement uses TRBV5-8 and TRBJ2-3; 7 nucleotides line up with TRBD1. The CDR3 here is CASNTGTAPPGTDTQYF. CDR3 DNA sequence: TGTGCCAGCAACACCGGGACAGCTCCTCCGGGCACAGATACGCAGTATTTT.